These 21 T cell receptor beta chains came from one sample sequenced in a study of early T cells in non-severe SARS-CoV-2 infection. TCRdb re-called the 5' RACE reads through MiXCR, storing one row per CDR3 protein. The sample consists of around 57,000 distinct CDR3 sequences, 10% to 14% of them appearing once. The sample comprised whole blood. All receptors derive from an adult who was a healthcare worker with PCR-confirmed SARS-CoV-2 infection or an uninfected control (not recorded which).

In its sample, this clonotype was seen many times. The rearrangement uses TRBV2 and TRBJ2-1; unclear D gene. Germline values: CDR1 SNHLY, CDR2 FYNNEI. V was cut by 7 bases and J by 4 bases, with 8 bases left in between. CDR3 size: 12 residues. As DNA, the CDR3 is TGTGCCAGCACGCCCGAGTACAATGAGCAGTTCTTC. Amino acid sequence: CASTPEYNEQFF.

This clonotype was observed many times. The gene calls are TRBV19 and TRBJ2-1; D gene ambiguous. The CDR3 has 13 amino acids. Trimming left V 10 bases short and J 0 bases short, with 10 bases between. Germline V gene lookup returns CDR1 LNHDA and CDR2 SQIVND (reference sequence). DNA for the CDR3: TGTGCCACCAGCCCGAGCTCCTACAATGAGCAGTTCTTC. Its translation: CATSPSSYNEQFF.

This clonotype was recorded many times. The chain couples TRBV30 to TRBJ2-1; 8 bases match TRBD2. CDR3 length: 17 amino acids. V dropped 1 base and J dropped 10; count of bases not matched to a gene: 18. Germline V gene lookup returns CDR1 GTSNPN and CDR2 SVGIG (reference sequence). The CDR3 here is CAWSATEGSGGLREQFF. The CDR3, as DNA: TGTGCCTGGAGTGCGACGGAAGGGTCGGGGGGGCTAAGGGAGCAGTTCTTC.

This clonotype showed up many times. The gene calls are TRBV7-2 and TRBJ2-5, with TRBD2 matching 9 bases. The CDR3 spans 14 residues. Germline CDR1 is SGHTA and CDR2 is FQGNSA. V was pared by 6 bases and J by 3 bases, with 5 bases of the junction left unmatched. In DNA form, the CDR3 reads TGTGCCAGCAGTCCGACTAGCGGTGAAGAGACCCAGTACTTC. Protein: CASSPTSGEETQYF. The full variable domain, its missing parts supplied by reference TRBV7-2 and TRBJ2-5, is GAGVSQSPSNKVTEKGKDVELRCDPISGHTALYWYRQSLGQGLEFLIYFQGNSAPDKSGLPSDRFSAERTGGSVSTLTIQRTQQEDSAVYLCASSPTSGEETQYFGPGTRLLVL.

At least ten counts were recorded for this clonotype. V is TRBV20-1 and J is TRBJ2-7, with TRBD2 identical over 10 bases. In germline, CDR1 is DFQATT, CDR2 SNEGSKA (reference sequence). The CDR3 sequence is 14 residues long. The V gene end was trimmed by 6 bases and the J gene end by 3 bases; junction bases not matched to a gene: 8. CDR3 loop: CSASALAGFYEQYF. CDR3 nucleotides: TGCAGTGCCAGCGCACTAGCGGGGTTCTACGAGCAGTACTTC.

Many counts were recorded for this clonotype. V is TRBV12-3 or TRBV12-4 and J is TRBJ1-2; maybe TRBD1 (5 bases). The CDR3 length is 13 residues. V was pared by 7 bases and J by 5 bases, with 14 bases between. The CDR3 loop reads CASTPGAWYGYTF. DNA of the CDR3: TGTGCCAGCACTCCCGGGGCCTGGTATGGCTACACCTTC.

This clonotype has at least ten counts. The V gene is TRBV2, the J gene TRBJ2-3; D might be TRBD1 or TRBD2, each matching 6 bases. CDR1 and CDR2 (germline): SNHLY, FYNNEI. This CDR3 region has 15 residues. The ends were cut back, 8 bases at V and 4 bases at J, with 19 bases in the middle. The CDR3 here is CASQRGRGRSDTQYF. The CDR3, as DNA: TGTGCCAGCCAAAGGGGACGGGGGCGCTCAGATACGCAGTATTTT.

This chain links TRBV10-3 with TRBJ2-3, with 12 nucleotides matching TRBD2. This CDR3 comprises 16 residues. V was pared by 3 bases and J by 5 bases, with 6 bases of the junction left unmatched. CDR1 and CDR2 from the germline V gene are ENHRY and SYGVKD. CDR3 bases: TGTGCCATCAGTGACGGGCCTAGCGGGGGGGAAGATACGCAGTATTTT. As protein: CAISDGPSGGEDTQYF.

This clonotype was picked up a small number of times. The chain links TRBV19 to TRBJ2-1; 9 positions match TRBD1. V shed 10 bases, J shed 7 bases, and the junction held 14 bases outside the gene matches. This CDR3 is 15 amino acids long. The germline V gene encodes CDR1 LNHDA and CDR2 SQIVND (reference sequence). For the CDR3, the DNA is TGTGCCACCCCCGACAGGGGGGAATCCTTTAATGAGCAGTTCTTC. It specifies CATPDRGESFNEQFF. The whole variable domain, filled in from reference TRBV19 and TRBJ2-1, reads DGGITQSPKYLFRKEGQNVTLSCEQNLNHDAMYWYRQDPGQGLRLIYYSQIVNDFQKGDIAEGYSVSREKKESFPLTVTSAQKNPTAFYLCATPDRGESFNEQFFGPGTRLTVL.

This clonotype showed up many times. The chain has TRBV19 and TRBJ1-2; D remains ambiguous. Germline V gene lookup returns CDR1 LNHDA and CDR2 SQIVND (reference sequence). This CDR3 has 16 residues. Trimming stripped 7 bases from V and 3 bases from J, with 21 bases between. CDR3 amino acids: CASTIPGGRSHYGYTF. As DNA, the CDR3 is TGTGCCAGTACTATCCCGGGTGGACGATCTCACTATGGCTACACCTTC.

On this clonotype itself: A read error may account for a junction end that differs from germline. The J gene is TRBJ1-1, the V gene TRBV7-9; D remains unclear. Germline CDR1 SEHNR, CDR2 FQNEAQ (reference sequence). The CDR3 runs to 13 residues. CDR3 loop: CASSLSWNSEAFF. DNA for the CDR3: TGTGCCAGCAGCTTAAGTTGGAACAGTGAAGCTTTCTTT. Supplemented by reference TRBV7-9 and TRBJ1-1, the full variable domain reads DTGVSQNPRHKITKRGQNVTFRCDPISEHNRLYWYRQTLGQGPEFLTYFQNEAQLEKSRLLSDRFSAERPKGSFSTLEIQRTEQGDSAMYLCASSLSWNSEAFFGQGTRLTVV.

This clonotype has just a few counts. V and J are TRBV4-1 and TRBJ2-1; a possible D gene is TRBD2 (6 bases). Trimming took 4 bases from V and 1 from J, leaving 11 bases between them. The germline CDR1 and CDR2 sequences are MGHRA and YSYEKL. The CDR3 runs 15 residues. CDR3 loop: CASSPYGGSYNEQFF. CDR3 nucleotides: TGCGCCAGCAGCCCATACGGGGGATCCTACAATGAGCAGTTCTTC.

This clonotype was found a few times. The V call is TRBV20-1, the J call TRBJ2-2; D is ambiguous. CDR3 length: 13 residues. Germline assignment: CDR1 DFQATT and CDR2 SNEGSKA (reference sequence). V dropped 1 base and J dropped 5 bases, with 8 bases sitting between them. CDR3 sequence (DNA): TGCAGTGCTAGAGCCTCGCGGACCGGGGAGCTGTTTTTT. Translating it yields CSARASRTGELFF.

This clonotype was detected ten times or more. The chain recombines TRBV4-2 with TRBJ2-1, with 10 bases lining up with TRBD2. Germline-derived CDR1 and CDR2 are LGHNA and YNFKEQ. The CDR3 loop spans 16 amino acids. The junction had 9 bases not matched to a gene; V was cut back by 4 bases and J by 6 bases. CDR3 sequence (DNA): TGTGCCAGCAGCCCGTATGATGAGCGGGGGGGCAATGAGCAGTTCTTC. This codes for CASSPYDERGGNEQFF.

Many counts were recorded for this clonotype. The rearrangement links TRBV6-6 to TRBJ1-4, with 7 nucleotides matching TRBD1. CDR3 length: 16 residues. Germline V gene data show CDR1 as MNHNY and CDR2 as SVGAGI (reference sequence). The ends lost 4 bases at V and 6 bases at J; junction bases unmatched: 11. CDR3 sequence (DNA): TGTGCCAGCAGTTCCCGGTCAGGGGGTGTGGATGAAAAACTGTTTTTT. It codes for CASSSRSGGVDEKLFF.

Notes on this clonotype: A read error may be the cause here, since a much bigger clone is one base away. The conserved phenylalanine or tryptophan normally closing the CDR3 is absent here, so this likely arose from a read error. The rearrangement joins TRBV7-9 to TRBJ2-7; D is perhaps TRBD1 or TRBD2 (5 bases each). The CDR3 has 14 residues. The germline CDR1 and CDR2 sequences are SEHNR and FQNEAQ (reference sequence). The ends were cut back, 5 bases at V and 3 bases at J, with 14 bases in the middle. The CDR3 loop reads CASSPTGRSYEQYY. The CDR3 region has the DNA TGTGCCAGCAGCCCAACGGGACGGAGCTACGAGCAGTACTAC.

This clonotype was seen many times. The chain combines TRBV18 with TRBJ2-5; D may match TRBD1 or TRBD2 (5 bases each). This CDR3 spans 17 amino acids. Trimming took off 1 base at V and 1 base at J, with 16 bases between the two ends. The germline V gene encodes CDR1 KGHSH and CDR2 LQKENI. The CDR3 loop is CASSPLPGRVGQETQYF. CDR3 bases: TGTGCCAGCTCACCACTGCCGGGACGAGTCGGCCAAGAGACCCAGTACTTC.

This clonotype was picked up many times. CDR3 DNA sequence: TGTGCCAGCAGTCACCAGGGACAGCGAAACGAGCAGTACTTC. Translating it yields CASSHQGQRNEQYF. The V call is TRBV7-8, the J call TRBJ2-7; 7 bases are a match to TRBD1. The CDR3 totals 14 residues. Germline V gene data show CDR1 as SGHVS and CDR2 as FQNEAQ. Germline trimming cut 6 bases from V and 5 bases from J; bases unmatched to any gene: 10.

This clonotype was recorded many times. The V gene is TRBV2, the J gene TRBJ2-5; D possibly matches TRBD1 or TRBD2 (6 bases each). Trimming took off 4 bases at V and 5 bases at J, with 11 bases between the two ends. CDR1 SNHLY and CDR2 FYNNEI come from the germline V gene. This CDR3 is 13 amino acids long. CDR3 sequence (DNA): TGTGCCAGCAGTGCCGGGGGCGGGGAGACCCAGTACTTC. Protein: CASSAGGGETQYF.

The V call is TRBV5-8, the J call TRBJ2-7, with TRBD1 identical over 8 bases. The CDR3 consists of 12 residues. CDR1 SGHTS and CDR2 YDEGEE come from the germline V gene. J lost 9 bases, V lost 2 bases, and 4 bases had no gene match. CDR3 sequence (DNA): TGTGCCAGCAGCTTCAGGGGGCAGGTGCAGTACTTC. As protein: CASSFRGQVQYF.

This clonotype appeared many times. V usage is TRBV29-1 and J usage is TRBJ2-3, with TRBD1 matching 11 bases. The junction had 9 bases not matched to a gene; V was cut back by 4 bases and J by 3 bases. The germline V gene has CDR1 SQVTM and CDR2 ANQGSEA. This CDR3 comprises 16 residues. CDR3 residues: CSVVAGRDRGTDTQYF. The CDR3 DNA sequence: TGCAGCGTTGTGGCGGGCCGGGACAGGGGGACAGATACGCAGTATTTT.